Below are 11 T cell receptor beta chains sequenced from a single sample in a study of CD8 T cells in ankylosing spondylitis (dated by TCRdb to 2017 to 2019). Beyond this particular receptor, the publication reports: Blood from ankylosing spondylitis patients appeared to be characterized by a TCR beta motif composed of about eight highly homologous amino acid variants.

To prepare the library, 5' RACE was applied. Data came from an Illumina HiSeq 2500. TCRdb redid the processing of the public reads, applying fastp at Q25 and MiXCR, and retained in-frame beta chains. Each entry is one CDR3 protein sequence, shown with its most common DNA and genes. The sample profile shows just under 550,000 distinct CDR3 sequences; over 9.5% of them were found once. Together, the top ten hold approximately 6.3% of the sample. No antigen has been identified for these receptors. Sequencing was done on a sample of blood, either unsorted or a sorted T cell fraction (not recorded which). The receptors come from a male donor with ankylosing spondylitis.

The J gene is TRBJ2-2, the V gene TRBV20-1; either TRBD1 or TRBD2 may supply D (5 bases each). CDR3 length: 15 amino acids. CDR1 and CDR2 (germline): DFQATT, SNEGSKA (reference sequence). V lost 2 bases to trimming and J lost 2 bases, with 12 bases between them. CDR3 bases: TGCAGTGCTAGATCCCCCGGGACCAACACCGGGGAGCTGTTTTTT. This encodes CSARSPGTNTGELFF.

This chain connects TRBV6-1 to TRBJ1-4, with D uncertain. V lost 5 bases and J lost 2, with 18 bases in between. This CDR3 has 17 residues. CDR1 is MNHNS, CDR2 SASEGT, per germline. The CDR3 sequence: CASSQHALGLTNEKLFF. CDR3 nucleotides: TGTGCCAGCAGTCAACATGCGCTGGGCTTGACTAATGAAAAACTGTTTTTT.

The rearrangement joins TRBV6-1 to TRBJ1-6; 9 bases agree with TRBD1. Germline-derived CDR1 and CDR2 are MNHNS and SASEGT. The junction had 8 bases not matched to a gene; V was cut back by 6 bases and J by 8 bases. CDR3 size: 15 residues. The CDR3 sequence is CASREWDRVDSPLHF. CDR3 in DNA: TGTGCCAGCAGAGAATGGGACAGGGTTGATTCACCCCTCCACTTT.

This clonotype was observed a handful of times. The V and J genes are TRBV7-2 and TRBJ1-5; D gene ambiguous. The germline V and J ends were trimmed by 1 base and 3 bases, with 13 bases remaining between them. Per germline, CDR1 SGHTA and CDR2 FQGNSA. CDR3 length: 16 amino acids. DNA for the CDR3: TGTGCCAGCAGCTTAGAGTGGGATCAAATCAATCAGCCCCAGCATTTT. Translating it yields CASSLEWDQINQPQHF.

CDR3 amino acids: CASSQVSAGEAFF. For the CDR3, the DNA is TGTGCCAGCAGCCAAGTGTCCGCCGGGGAAGCTTTCTTT. The V gene is TRBV3-1, the J gene TRBJ1-1; D uncertain. The germline V gene encodes CDR1 LGHDT and CDR2 YNNKEL (reference sequence). CDR3 size: 13 residues. The germline V and J ends were trimmed by 1 base and 8 bases, with 11 bases remaining between them.

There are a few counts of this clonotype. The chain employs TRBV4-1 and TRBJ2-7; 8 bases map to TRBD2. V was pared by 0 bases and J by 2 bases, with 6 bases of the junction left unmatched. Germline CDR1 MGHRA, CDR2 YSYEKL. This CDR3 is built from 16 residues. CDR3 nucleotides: TGCGCCAGCAGCCAAGATGAAGCGGGAGTAACCTACGAGCAGTACTTC. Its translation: CASSQDEAGVTYEQYF.

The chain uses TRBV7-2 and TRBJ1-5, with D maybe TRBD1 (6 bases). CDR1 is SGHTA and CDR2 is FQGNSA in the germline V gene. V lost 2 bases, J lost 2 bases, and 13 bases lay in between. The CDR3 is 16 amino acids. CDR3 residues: CASSLFLRGRNQPQHF. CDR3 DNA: TGTGCCAGCAGCTTATTTTTGCGGGGGCGCAATCAGCCCCAGCATTTT. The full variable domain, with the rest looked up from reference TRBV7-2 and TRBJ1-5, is GAGVSQSPSNKVTEKGKDVELRCDPISGHTALYWYRQSLGQGLEFLIYFQGNSAPDKSGLPSDRFSAERTGGSVSTLTIQRTQQEDSAVYLCASSLFLRGRNQPQHFGDGTRLSIL.

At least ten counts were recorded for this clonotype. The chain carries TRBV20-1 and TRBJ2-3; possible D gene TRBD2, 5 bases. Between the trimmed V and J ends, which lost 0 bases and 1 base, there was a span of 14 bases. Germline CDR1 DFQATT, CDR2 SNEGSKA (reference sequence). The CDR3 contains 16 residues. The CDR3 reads CSARDPNSAGTDTQYF. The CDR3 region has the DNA TGCAGTGCTAGAGACCCTAATAGCGCCGGCACAGATACGCAGTATTTT.

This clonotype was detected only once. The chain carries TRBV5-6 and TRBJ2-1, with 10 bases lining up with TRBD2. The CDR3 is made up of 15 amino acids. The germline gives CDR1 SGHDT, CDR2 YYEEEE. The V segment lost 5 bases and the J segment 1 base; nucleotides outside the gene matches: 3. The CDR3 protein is CASRAGLASYNEQFF. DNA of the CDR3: TGTGCCAGCAGGGCGGGACTAGCGTCCTACAATGAGCAGTTCTTC. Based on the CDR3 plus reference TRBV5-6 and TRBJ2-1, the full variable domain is DAGVTQSPTHLIKTRGQQVTLRCSPKSGHDTVSWYQQALGQGPQFIFQYYEEEERQRGNFPDRFSGHQFPNYSSELNVNALLLGDSALYLCASRAGLASYNEQFFGPGTRLTVL.

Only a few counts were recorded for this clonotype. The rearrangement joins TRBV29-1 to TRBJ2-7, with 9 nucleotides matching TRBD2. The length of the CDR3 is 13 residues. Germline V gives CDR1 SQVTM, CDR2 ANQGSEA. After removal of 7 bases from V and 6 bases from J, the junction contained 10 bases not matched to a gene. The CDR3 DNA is TGCAGCGCCGAGGGTCTAGCGGGAAGCGAGCAGTACTTC. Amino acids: CSAEGLAGSEQYF.

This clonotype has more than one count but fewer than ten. The CDR3: CSVEKREGLNGELFF. CDR3 nucleotides: TGCAGCGTTGAGAAGCGGGAGGGCCTTAACGGGGAGCTGTTTTTT. The genes are TRBV29-1 and TRBJ2-2; 10 bases align to TRBD2. Trimming removed 3 bases from V and 7 bases from J; junction bases left unmatched: 8. CDR3 length equals 15 residues. Looked up from germline, CDR1 is SQVTM and CDR2 is ANQGSEA.